The present T cell receptor (beta chain) was sequenced within a study of Tregs in tolerant kidney transplant recipients (dated by TCRdb to between 2018 and 2021). Notes on the research overall: TCRbeta sequencing was used in the study to identify donor-specific regulatory T cells before combined kidney and bone marrow transplantation, and the identified cells were then tracked after transplant. General conclusions and limits of the study: Although technical replication error seemed to be minimal, the question of biological reproducibility was not addressed directly. Expanding Tregs with activated donor B cells appeared to identify the most biologically relevant and donor-specific TCRbeta repertoire. Donor-specific Treg expansion was found to exceed global Treg expansion in tolerant patients, suggesting antigen-driven rather than nonspecific expansion. PCR primers changed over time for some patients, so nucleotide-level comparison across those patients' samples was not possible. The study was constrained by small patient numbers, and validation of the findings is required in larger populations and under other immunosuppression protocols.

For TCRbeta CDR3 sequencing, genomic DNA was extracted from sorted cells using the QIAGEN DNeasy Blood and Tissue Kit. High-throughput TCRbeta CDR3 sequencing, including PCR amplification with bias correction and internal controls, was performed commercially through immunoSEQ. On the authors' methods: A unique productive TCRbeta sequence was defined by the CDR3 nucleotide sequence when primers matched, and otherwise by the CDR3 amino acid sequence together with the Vbeta and Jbeta genes. To correct for sorting error, sequences found in more than one sorted population at a frequency ratio of 2:1 or less were discarded, and the remaining shared sequences were assigned to the population with the higher frequency. Donor-reactive sequences were defined as at least 5-fold expanded in CFSE-low cells versus unstimulated cells, with frequency of at least 0.01% in CFSE-low cells. Repertoire divergence was quantified by Jensen-Shannon divergence using the top 100 TCRbeta sequences ranked by frequency. For samples with multiple sequencing runs, sorting error was corrected in each run separately before the runs were combined. The table was pulled from immuneACCESS by TCRdb, which kept in-frame rearrangements only. Such tables lose some clones; where checked, under half of the loss comes from unresolved V genes, and the rest has no known cause. Clone size and V and J calls were adopted from that table, with D and trimming inferred from the DNA. This sample's table lists about 15,000 clones. Roughly 4% of the sample lies in the top ten.

Turning to this clone: Its antigen is currently not known. The read stops 3 residues short of the end of the CDR3; the missing end is completed from the germline J gene.

Related donors were used in the transplants with nonmyeloablative bone marrow transplantation, and mixed chimerism was transient in the human trials. Unstimulated Tregs (CD4+CD25+CD127-), CD4+ non-Tregs (CD4+CD25-), CD4 and CD8 cells were FACS-sorted from thawed PBMCs. The patients were a handful of recipients of combined kidney and bone marrow transplants from the ITN036ST trial, and samples were available only from these trial subjects. Healthy control blood was processed to PBMCs by Ficoll density gradient and cryopreserved, and patient PBMCs were collected before and after transplant. CDR1 and CDR2, looked up from the germline V gene, are SGHRS and YFSETQ. The CDR3 contains 14 residues, cysteine and phenylalanine counted. The DNA shown is the part of the CDR3 that was read: 33 bases, in frame from base 1. Trimming removed 4 bases from V and 1 base from J; the gene matches leave 5 bases unexplained.

The receptor's source is a human patient who received a combined kidney and bone marrow transplant. Following a transplant, some T lymphocytes may have been derived from the graft donor. The chain employs TRBV5-1 and TRBJ2-7; 7 nucleotides in the junction match TRBD1. The material was CD4+ T cells from blood (PBMCs), obtained 12 months after the transplant. The CDR3 is CASSPLQGSYEQYF. Incomplete CDR3 DNA: TGCGCCAGCAGCCCGCTACAGGGGTCCTACGAG.